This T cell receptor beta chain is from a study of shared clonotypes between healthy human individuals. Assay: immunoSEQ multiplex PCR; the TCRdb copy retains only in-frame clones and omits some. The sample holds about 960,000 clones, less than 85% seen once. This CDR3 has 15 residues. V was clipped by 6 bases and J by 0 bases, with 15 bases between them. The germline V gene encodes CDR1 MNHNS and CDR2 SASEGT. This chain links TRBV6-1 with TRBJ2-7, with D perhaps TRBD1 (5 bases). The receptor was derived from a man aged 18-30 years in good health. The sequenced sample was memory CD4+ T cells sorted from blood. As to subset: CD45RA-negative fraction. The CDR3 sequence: CASRRQILPSYEQYF. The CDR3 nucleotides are TGTGCCAGCAGACGACAGATACTGCCCTCCTACGAGCAGTACTTC.